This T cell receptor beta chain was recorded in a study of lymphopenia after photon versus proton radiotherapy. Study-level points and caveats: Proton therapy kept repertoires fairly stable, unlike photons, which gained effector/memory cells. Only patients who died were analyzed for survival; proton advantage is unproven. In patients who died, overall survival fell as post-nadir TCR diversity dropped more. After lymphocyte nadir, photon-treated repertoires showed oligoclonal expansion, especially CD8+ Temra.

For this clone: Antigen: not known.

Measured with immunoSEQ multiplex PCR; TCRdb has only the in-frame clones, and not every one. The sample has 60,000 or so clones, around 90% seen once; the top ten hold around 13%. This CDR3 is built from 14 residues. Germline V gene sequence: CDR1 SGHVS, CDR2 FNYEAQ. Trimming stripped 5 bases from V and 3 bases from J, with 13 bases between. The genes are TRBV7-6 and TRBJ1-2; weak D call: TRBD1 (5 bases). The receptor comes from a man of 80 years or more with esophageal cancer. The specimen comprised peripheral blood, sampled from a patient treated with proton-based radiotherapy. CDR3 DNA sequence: TGTGCCAGCAGCCCGACCGGGGCATACTATGGCTACACCTTC. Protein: CASSPTGAYYGYTF. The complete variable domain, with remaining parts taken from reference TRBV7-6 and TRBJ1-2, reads GAGVSQSPRYKVTKRGQDVALRCDPISGHVSLYWYRQALGQGPEFLTYFNYEAQQDKSGLPNDRFSAERPEGSISTLTIQRTEQRDSAMYRCASSPTGAYYGYTFGSGTRLTVV.